A single sample is the source of the 3 T cell receptor beta chains below, sequenced in a study of T cell changes during pregnancy in multiple sclerosis. Clones were sequenced by immunoSEQ multiplex PCR, and TCRdb holds only the in-frame ones, with some missing. The repertoire consists of approximately 64,000 clones, with about nine tenths occurring once and the leading ten covering approximately 2.3%. Material: peripheral blood, obtained in the first trimester of pregnancy. These receptor sequences come from a female donor with multiple sclerosis, enrolled in a pregnancy study.

The chain carries TRBV7-8 and TRBJ2-7; maybe TRBD2 (7 bases). The CDR3 runs 15 residues. The germline V gene has CDR1 SGHVS and CDR2 FQNEAQ. V was pared by 5 bases and J by 4 bases, with 18 bases between. The CDR3 nucleotides are TGTGCCAGCAGCCCCGCTAGCGGAGGGGGGTACGAGCAGTACTTC. Its translation: CASSPASGGGYEQYF.

The chain carries TRBV30 and TRBJ2-5; D might be TRBD2 (7 bases). Trimming shortened V by 0 bases and J by 3 bases, and 14 bases separated the two germline ends. The germline V gene has CDR1 GTSNPN and CDR2 SVGIG (reference sequence). There are 15 residues in the CDR3. The CDR3 here is CAWSVPGRGEETQYF. The CDR3 bases are TGTGCCTGGAGTGTACCGGGGAGGGGGGAAGAGACCCAGTACTTC.

This clone was detected only a few times. The J gene is TRBJ2-3, the V gene TRBV6-4, with 9 bases identical to TRBD1. Germline CDR1 MRHNA, CDR2 SNTAGT. The length of the CDR3 is 16 residues. Unmatched junction bases numbered 6, after V lost 0 bases and J lost 5 bases. The CDR3 loop reads CASSDSTGTGKDTQYF. The CDR3 region has the DNA TGTGCCAGCAGTGACTCGACCGGGACAGGGAAAGATACGCAGTATTTT.